This entry concerns a single T cell receptor (beta chain). The CDR3 has 16 residues. The V and J ends lost 3 bases and 3 bases respectively, with 15 bases between them. Germline loops: CDR1 LNHDA, CDR2 SQIVND (reference sequence). These data are taken from a study of shared clonotypes between healthy human individuals. About the study: Donor ages ranged 18 to 49 years: a couple of women, a few men. Three CD4 naive, three CD4 memory, two CD8 naive and one CD8 memory plate were used per donor.

In the study's own analysis: Junction-only sequences produced by ImmunoSEQ had no quality scores, so filtering differed. Only in-frame clones appear in the TCRdb table, and some are missing; sequencing was by immunoSEQ multiplex PCR. V and J calls plus clone size are reproduced from that table; the DNA served to infer D and trimming. The sample has 2 million to 3 million clones; approximately 93% are singletons. The donors were all Caucasian adults (living in Nashville, Tennessee). The chain employs TRBV19 and TRBJ1-5; tentatively, D is TRBD1 (5 bases). Sequenced sample: naive CD4+ T cells from PBMCs. Noted subset: CD45RA+ positively selected. The clonotype comes from a man aged 18 to 35 in good health. Some clones in this sample may be carry-over from other donors' samples. As DNA, the CDR3 is TGTGCCAGTAGTATGGCAGGGAACCTCCTCAATCAGCCCCAGCATTTT. Translating gives CASSMAGNLLNQPQHF. The full variable domain, with the rest looked up from reference TRBV19 and TRBJ1-5, is DGGITQSPKYLFRKEGQNVTLSCEQNLNHDAMYWYRQDPGQGLRLIYYSQIVNDFQKGDIAEGYSVSREKKESFPLTVTSAQKNPTAFYLCASSMAGNLLNQPQHFGDGTRLSIL.